This entry features one TCR beta chain sequence. The data originate from a study of blood T cell repertoires in COVID-19. Study-level background: Acute and convalescent COVID-19 specimens originated in the United States, Italy and Spain.

This CDR3 contains 16 residues. Looked up from germline, CDR1 is SGHAT and CDR2 is FQNNGV. The V segment lost 5 bases and the J segment 5 bases; nucleotides outside the gene matches: 11. Under the authors' procedure: Estimates of nucleated cell counts were drawn from the amplification of reference gene primers. Assay used: immunoSEQ multiplex PCR; TCRdb lists only in-frame clones, some missing. That table gives V, J and clone size, and the DNA gave D and trimming. The sample yields more than 95,000 clones, about 80% seen once. The chain joins TRBV11-2 to TRBJ2-5, with 10 bases that match TRBD1. This clonotype was sampled from a man in his sixties with acute or convalescent COVID-19. Sequencing input: peripheral blood. This CDR3 is CASSPRDRGLGETQYF. The CDR3 DNA sequence: TGTGCCAGCAGCCCCCGGGACAGGGGTTTGGGGGAGACCCAGTACTTC.